Included here is one TCR beta chain sequence, with context. Cohort allocation depended upon clinical history that participants reported. Cohort 3 recovery required two negative PCRs, clearance, or symptom resolution. These data come from a study of blood T cell repertoires in COVID-19. In the authors' workflow: Reference gene primer amplification in the assay estimated nucleated cell counts. Generated by immunoSEQ multiplex PCR, the TCRdb table keeps only in-frame clones and is missing some. V, J and clone size derive from that table, while D and trimming were established from the DNA sequence. The profile shows some 190,000 clones, roughly 83% of them singletons. The source is a woman aged 25-40 years who had recovered from COVID-19. Sequencing used PBMCs or T cells enriched from blood (not recorded which).

The CDR3 protein is CASSLGTGGSETQYF. The CDR3 bases are TGCGCCAGCAGCTTGGGGACAGGGGGCTCGGAGACCCAGTACTTC. This chain links TRBV5-1 with TRBJ2-5; 11 bases align to TRBD1. J lost 5 bases, V lost 0 bases, and 3 bases had no gene match. Germline CDR1 and CDR2: SGHRS and YFSETQ. This CDR3 has 15 residues.